The TCR beta chain described here comes from a study of blood T cell repertoires in COVID-19. Whole-study context: The study drew acute and convalescent COVID-19 samples from the United States, Italy and Spain. In each case, the material was cDNA or gDNA derived from T cells, B-cell-depleted T cells, or PBMCs.

Trimming shortened V by 7 bases and J by 1 base, and 16 bases separated the two germline ends. CDR3 size: 16 residues. The germline CDR1 and CDR2 sequences are LNHNV and YYDKDF (reference sequence). Authors' methods: Reference gene primer amplification in the assay estimated nucleated cell counts. TCRdb's table, derived via immunoSEQ multiplex PCR, lists solely in-frame clones and lacks some. Clone size and the V and J calls come from that table; the DNA yielded D and trimming. The sample has around 230,000 clones; over 70% are singletons. The chain is built from TRBV15 and TRBJ2-2; no clear D. The sequence came from a man between 40 and 49 years old with acute or convalescent COVID-19. The sequencing sample was made of peripheral blood. DNA of the CDR3: TGTGCCACCACCAACTCGCTACAGATGAACACCGGGGAGCTGTTTTTT. Translating gives CATTNSLQMNTGELFF.